This T cell receptor (beta chain) was observed in a study of CD8+ T cells in alopecia areata. Study at large: Among treated patients, oral tofacitinib was administered at 5 to 10 mg twice daily.

As for this clone: Its antigen remains unidentified.

RNA extraction and reverse transcription yielded cDNA as sequencing template. Using immunoSEQ multiplex PCR, the repertoire was profiled, and TCRdb retains in-frame clones only, with some absent. The sample contains 170,000 or so clones, around 50% of which appear only once. Peripheral blood samples and lesional scalp punch biopsies were obtained from alopecia areata patients. Study results and limitations: TCR sharing across patients was less clear than in mice, possibly HLA-related.

Sample: CD4+ T cells sorted from blood, taken at week 0. The sequence was collected from a human donor with alopecia areata.

The CDR3 nucleotides read TGCAGCGTTGAATCTACCCAAGAGACCCAGTACTTC. This codes for CSVESTQETQYF. This chain uses TRBV29-1 with TRBJ2-5; D call uncertain. Trimming took 2 bases from V and 1 from J, leaving 5 bases between them. From germline, CDR1 is SQVTM and CDR2 ANQGSEA. The CDR3 is 12 amino acids.